The T cell receptor beta chain under discussion was sequenced for a study of blood T cell repertoires in COVID-19. This CDR3 contains 15 residues. V was clipped by 6 bases and J by 1 base; unmatched bases: 6. CDR1 is LNHDA and CDR2 is SQIVND in the germline V gene (reference sequence). Cohort assignment relied on participant-reported clinical history. On this clone itself: This same CDR3 is encoded by further DNA sequences in the sample.

Methods used by the authors: By means of reference gene primer amplification, nucleated cell counts were estimated. The protocol was immunoSEQ multiplex PCR, while the TCRdb copy is restricted to in-frame clones and leaves out a portion. The V and J calls and clone size are taken from that table; D and trimming were inferred from the DNA. Counted here are 300,000 to 450,000 clones, around 87% occurring once; the ten biggest clones make up less than 2.5%. Sequencing was carried out using PBMCs or T cells enriched from blood (not recorded which). The clonotype originates from a man between 35 and 55 years old in a cohort exposed to, infected with or recovered from COVID-19 (not recorded which). The gene calls are TRBV19 and TRBJ1-5; 7 nucleotides match TRBD1. Here the CDR3 DNA reads TGTGCCAGTAGCCCCACAGGGGTCAGCAATCAGCCCCAGCATTTT. Its translation is CASSPTGVSNQPQHF.